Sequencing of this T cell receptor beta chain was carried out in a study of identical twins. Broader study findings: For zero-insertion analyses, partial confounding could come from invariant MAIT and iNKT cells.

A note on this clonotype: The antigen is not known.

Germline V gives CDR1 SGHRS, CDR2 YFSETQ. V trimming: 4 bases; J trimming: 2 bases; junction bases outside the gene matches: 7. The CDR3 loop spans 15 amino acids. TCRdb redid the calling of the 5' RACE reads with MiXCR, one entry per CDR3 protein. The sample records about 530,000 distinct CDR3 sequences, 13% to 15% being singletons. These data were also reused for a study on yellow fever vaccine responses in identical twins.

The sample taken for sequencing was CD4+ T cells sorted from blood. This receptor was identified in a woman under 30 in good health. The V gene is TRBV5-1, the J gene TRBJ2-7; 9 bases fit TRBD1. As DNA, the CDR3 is TGCGCCAGCAGCGACCGGGACAGGGTCACCTACGAGCAGTACGTC. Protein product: CASSDRDRVTYEQYV.